This entry features one TCR beta chain sequence. These data originate in a study of blood T cell repertoires in COVID-19. Turning to the study itself: Specimens from acute and convalescent COVID-19 originated in the United States, Italy and Spain.

Here immunoSEQ multiplex PCR was the method, and the copy in TCRdb shows in-frame clones only, minus some. The sample consists of about 150,000 clones, around 74% of them appearing once. The CDR3 consists of 14 residues. Germline CDR1 MNHEY, CDR2 SVGAGI. The V and J ends lost 8 bases and 3 bases, in that order; junction bases with no gene match: 10. The chain is built from TRBV6-5 and TRBJ2-7; the match to TRBD1 covers 7 bases. Specimen: peripheral blood. This TCR came from a woman older than 75 with acute or convalescent COVID-19. CDR3 protein: CASAPRDSIYEQYF. In DNA form, the CDR3 reads TGTGCCAGCGCCCCCCGGGACAGTATCTACGAGCAGTACTTC.